This is a list of T cell receptor beta chains from one sample in a study of CD8+ T cells in alopecia areata. Sequencing was performed with immunoSEQ multiplex PCR; in TCRdb, only in-frame clones are kept and a portion is missing. The repertoire holds 140,000 to 150,000 clones, with more than 75% as singletons. This specimen was CD8+ T cells sorted from blood, taken at week 0. The receptors were sampled from a human donor with alopecia areata. Both conserved end residues are part of each CDR3. Fields, in order: clone size, V gene, D gene, J gene, CDR3 protein, CDR3 DNA. D genes are given only for firm matches. Not every row has a clone size; where given, it reads once, few, many or a size class.

clone size: NA; V gene: TRBV5-6; D gene: TRBD1; J gene: TRBJ2-7; CDR3 protein: CASSSVGQGLYEQYF; CDR3 DNA: TGTGCCAGCAGCTCTGTGGGACAGGGGCTCTACGAGCAGTACTTC
clone size: NA; V gene: TRBV6-4; D gene: TRBD2; J gene: TRBJ2-7; CDR3 protein: CASKTSGAYEQYF; CDR3 DNA: TGTGCCAGCAAAACTAGCGGAGCCTACGAGCAGTACTTC
clone size: NA; V gene: TRBV5-1; D gene: TRBD2; J gene: TRBJ2-7; CDR3 protein: CASSQGTSGSYEQYF; CDR3 DNA: TGCGCCAGCAGCCAAGGGACTAGCGGATCCTACGAGCAGTACTTC
clone size: NA; V gene: TRBV9; D gene: NA; J gene: TRBJ2-7; CDR3 protein: CASSVEADVLVPEQYF; CDR3 DNA: TGTGCCAGCAGCGTAGAGGCAGATGTTCTAGTACCCGAGCAGTACTTC
clone size: NA; V gene: TRBV2; D gene: NA; J gene: TRBJ2-4; CDR3 protein: CASSFSLDGDKNIQYF; CDR3 DNA: TGTGCCAGCAGTTTTTCCCTCGACGGGGACAAAAACATTCAGTACTTC
clone size: NA; V gene: TRBV6-5; D gene: NA; J gene: TRBJ1-5; CDR3 protein: CASRTQAHQPQHF; CDR3 DNA: TGTGCCAGCCGTACCCAGGCTCATCAGCCCCAGCATTTT
clone size: NA; V gene: TRBV27; D gene: NA; J gene: TRBJ2-7; CDR3 protein: CASSLGGRGIYEQYF; CDR3 DNA: TGTGCCAGCAGTTTAGGGGGACGGGGAATATACGAGCAGTACTTC
clone size: once; V gene: TRBV29-1; D gene: NA; J gene: TRBJ2-3; CDR3 protein: CSVEPREVADTQYF; CDR3 DNA: TGCAGCGTTGAACCGAGAGAGGTGGCAGATACGCAGTATTTT
clone size: once; V gene: TRBV9; D gene: NA; J gene: TRBJ1-2; CDR3 protein: CASSTRVSGYTF; CDR3 DNA: TGTGCCAGCAGCACCAGGGTATCCGGCTACACCTTC
clone size: NA; V gene: TRBV7-9; D gene: NA; J gene: TRBJ2-1; CDR3 protein: CASRNGRDSSSYNEQFF; CDR3 DNA: TGTGCCAGCAGGAATGGCCGGGATAGCAGCTCCTACAATGAGCAGTTCTTC
clone size: NA; V gene: TRBV11-2; D gene: TRBD2; J gene: TRBJ2-1; CDR3 protein: CASSSVGAGVSTEEQFF; CDR3 DNA: TGTGCCAGCAGCTCCGTCGGAGCGGGAGTTTCCACAGAGGAGCAGTTCTTC
clone size: NA; V gene: TRBV14; D gene: NA; J gene: TRBJ2-3; CDR3 protein: CASSQDVGDTQYF; CDR3 DNA: TGTGCCAGCAGCCAAGATGTGGGGGATACGCAGTATTTT
clone size: NA; V gene: TRBV9; D gene: NA; J gene: TRBJ2-7; CDR3 protein: CASSVGGADEQYF; CDR3 DNA: TGTGCCAGCAGCGTAGGGGGGGCGGACGAGCAGTACTTC
clone size: NA; V gene: TRBV29-1; D gene: NA; J gene: TRBJ2-1; CDR3 protein: CSGRGNEQFF; CDR3 DNA: TGCAGCGGGAGGGGGAATGAGCAGTTCTTC
clone size: NA; V gene: TRBV11-2; D gene: NA; J gene: TRBJ2-1; CDR3 protein: CASSLGYDYNEQFF; CDR3 DNA: TGTGCCAGCAGCTTGGGTTATGATTACAATGAGCAGTTCTTC
clone size: NA; V gene: TRBV10-2; D gene: TRBD2; J gene: TRBJ2-1; CDR3 protein: CASRATSGPDNEQFF; CDR3 DNA: TGCGCCAGCAGGGCTACTAGCGGGCCAGACAATGAGCAGTTCTTC
clone size: NA; V gene: TRBV6-1; D gene: TRBD1; J gene: TRBJ2-6; CDR3 protein: CASSASRDRVYGANVLTF; CDR3 DNA: TGTGCCAGCAGTGCATCCCGGGACAGGGTTTATGGGGCCAACGTCCTGACTTTC
clone size: NA; V gene: TRBV7-8; D gene: NA; J gene: TRBJ2-7; CDR3 protein: CASSLATEGWGYEQYF; CDR3 DNA: TGTGCCAGCAGCTTAGCCACGGAAGGTTGGGGCTACGAGCAGTACTTC
clone size: NA; V gene: TRBV7-7; D gene: TRBD2; J gene: TRBJ2-1; CDR3 protein: CASSLAGTTYNEQFF; CDR3 DNA: TGTGCTAGCAGCTTAGCGGGGACTACTTACAATGAGCAGTTCTTC
clone size: NA; V gene: TRBV7-3; D gene: TRBD1; J gene: TRBJ2-1; CDR3 protein: CASSYGTGKNNEQFF; CDR3 DNA: TGTGCCAGCAGCTACGGGACAGGGAAGAACAATGAGCAGTTCTTC
clone size: NA; V gene: TRBV5-4; D gene: TRBD1; J gene: TRBJ2-7; CDR3 protein: CASSYPGTGTTYEQYF; CDR3 DNA: TGTGCCAGCAGCTACCCGGGGACAGGGACAACCTACGAGCAGTACTTC
clone size: NA; V gene: TRBV2; D gene: TRBD1; J gene: TRBJ1-1; CDR3 protein: CASSEAGTGRVEAFF; CDR3 DNA: TGTGCCAGCAGTGAAGCCGGGACAGGGCGGGTTGAAGCTTTCTTT
clone size: medium-sized; V gene: TRBV6-6; D gene: NA; J gene: TRBJ1-2; CDR3 protein: CASSYLQGGADYGYTF; CDR3 DNA: TGTGCCAGCAGTTACTTACAAGGCGGGGCGGATTATGGCTACACCTTC
clone size: NA; V gene: TRBV7-6; D gene: NA; J gene: TRBJ2-2; CDR3 protein: CASSLGLNTGELFF; CDR3 DNA: TGTGCCAGCAGCTTAGGGTTAAACACCGGGGAGCTGTTTTTT
clone size: NA; V gene: TRBV27; D gene: TRBD2; J gene: TRBJ2-7; CDR3 protein: CASSRGLAGLNVQYF; CDR3 DNA: TGTGCCAGCAGTCGGGGACTAGCGGGACTCAACGTGCAGTACTTC
clone size: NA; V gene: TRBV27; D gene: NA; J gene: TRBJ1-2; CDR3 protein: CASSHPGHGYTF; CDR3 DNA: TGTGCCAGCAGTCATCCGGGTCATGGCTACACCTTC
clone size: NA; V gene: TRBV7-9; D gene: NA; J gene: TRBJ2-6; CDR3 protein: CASSFVISGANVLTF; CDR3 DNA: TGTGCCAGCAGCTTCGTCATATCAGGAGCTAACGTCCTGACTTTC
clone size: few; V gene: TRBV5-4; D gene: NA; J gene: TRBJ2-1; CDR3 protein: CASSQATGRNYNEQFF; CDR3 DNA: TGTGCCAGCAGCCAGGCTACAGGGCGGAACTACAATGAGCAGTTCTTC
clone size: NA; V gene: TRBV7-9; D gene: NA; J gene: TRBJ2-3; CDR3 protein: CASSQPLEDTQYF; CDR3 DNA: TGTGCCAGCAGCCAACCTCTAGAAGATACGCAGTATTTT
clone size: NA; V gene: TRBV19; D gene: NA; J gene: TRBJ2-1; CDR3 protein: CASSIGPGSNYEQFF; CDR3 DNA: TGTGCCAGTAGTATAGGACCGGGATCCAACTATGAGCAGTTCTTC
clone size: NA; V gene: TRBV5-1; D gene: NA; J gene: TRBJ2-1; CDR3 protein: CASSRWSDNEQFF; CDR3 DNA: TGCGCCAGCAGCCGGTGGTCTGACAATGAGCAGTTCTTC
clone size: NA; V gene: TRBV27; D gene: TRBD1; J gene: TRBJ2-2; CDR3 protein: CASSFRGTGVGANTGELFF; CDR3 DNA: TGTGCCAGCAGTTTTCGCGGGACAGGGGTGGGTGCGAACACCGGGGAGCTGTTTTTT